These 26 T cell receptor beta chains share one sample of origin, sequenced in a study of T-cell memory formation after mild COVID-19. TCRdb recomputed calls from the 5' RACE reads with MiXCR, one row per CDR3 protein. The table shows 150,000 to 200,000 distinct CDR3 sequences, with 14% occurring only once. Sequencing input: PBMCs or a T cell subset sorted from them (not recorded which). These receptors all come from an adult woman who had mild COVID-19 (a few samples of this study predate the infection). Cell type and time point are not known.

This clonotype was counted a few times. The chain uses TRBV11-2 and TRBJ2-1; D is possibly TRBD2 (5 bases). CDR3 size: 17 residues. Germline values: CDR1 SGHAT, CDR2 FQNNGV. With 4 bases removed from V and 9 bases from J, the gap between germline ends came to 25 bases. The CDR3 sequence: CASSYHFNGSARGEQFF. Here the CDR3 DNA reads TGTGCCAGCAGCTACCATTTCAACGGATCGGCCCGGGGTGAGCAGTTCTTC.

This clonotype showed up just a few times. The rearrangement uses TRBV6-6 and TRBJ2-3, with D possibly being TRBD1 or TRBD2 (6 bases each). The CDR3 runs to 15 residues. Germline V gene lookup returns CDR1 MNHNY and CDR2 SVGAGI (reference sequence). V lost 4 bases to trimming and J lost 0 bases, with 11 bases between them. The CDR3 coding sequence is TGTGCCAGCAGTTGGGGGGCCTCAAGCACAGATACGCAGTATTTT. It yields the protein CASSWGASSTDTQYF.

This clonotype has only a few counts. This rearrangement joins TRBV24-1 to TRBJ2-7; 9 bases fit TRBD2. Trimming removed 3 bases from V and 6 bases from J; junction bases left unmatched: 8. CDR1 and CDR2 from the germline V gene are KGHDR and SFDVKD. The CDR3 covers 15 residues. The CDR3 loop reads CATSDPRVSGSEQYF. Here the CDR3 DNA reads TGTGCCACCAGTGATCCCCGGGTTAGCGGGAGCGAGCAGTACTTC.

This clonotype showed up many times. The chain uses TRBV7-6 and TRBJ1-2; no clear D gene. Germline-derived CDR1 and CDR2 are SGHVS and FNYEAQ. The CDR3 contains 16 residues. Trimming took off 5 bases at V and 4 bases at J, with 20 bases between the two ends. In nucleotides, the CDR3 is TGTGCCAGCAGCCCGGGGAGTGGAAGGTCCTTCTATGGCTACACCTTC. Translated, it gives CASSPGSGRSFYGYTF.

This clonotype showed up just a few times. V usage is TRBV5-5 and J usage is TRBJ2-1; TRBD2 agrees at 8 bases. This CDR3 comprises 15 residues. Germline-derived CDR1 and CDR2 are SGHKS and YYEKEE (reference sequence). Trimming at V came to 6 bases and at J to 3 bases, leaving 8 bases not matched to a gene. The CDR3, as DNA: TGTGCCAGCACCCCAGAGCGGGGGTTCTACAATGAGCAGTTCTTC. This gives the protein CASTPERGFYNEQFF.

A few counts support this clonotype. The CDR3 here is CATSRNTGYGTDTQYF. The CDR3 DNA is TGTGCCACCAGCAGAAATACAGGGTATGGCACAGATACGCAGTATTTT. The chain carries TRBV15 and TRBJ2-3; possible D gene TRBD1, 6 bases. Trimming shortened V by 2 bases and J by 1 base, and 13 bases separated the two germline ends. CDR3 length: 16 amino acids. Germline CDR1 and CDR2: LNHNV and YYDKDF (reference sequence).

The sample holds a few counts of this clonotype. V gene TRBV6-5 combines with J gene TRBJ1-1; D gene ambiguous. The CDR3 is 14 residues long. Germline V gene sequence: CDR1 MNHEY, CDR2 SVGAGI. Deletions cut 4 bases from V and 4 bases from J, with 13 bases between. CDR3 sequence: CASSFSPEGTEAFF. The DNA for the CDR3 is TGTGCCAGCAGTTTTTCCCCAGAGGGCACTGAAGCTTTCTTT.

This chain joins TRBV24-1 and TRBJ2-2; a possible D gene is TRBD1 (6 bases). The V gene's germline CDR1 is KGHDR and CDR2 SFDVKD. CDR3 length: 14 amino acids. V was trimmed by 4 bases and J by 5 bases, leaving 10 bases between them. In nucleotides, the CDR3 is TGTGCCACCAGTGACCTCAGGGGTACCGGGGAGCTGTTTTTT. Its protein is CATSDLRGTGELFF.

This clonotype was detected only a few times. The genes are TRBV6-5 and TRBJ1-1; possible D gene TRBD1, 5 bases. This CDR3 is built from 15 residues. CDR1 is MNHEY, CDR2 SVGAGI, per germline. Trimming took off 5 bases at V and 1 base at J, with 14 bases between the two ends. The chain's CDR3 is CASSTGWGGNTEAFF. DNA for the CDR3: TGTGCCAGCAGTACCGGATGGGGGGGGAACACTGAAGCTTTCTTT.

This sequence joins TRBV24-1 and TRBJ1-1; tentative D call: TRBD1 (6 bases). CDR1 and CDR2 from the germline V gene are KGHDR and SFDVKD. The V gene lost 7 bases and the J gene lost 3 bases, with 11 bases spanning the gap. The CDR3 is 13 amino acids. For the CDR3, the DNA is TGTGCCACCAGGGGGGCCTCGGACACTGAAGCTTTCTTT. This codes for CATRGASDTEAFF.

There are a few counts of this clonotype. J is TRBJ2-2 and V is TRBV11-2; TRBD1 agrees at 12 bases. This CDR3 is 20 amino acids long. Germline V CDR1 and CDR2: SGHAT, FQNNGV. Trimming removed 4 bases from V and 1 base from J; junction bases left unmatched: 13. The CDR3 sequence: CASSSTGTGGKIRNTGELFF. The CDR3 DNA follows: TGTGCCAGCAGCTCAACCGGGACAGGGGGCAAAATTAGGAACACCGGGGAGCTGTTTTTT.

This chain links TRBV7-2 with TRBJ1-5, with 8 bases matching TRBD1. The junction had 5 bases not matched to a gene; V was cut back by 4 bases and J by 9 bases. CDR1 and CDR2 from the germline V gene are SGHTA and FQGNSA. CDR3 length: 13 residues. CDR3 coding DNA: TGTGCCAGCAGCTCCCGACAGGGGCCGCCCCAGCATTTT. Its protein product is CASSSRQGPPQHF.

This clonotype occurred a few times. The CDR3 protein is CASSLQGIGTEAFF. CDR3 DNA sequence: TGTGCCAGCAGTTTGCAGGGGATCGGCACTGAAGCTTTCTTT. The V gene is TRBV27, the J gene TRBJ1-1; TRBD1 might be the D (6 bases). CDR3 length: 14 amino acids. The germline gives CDR1 MNHEY, CDR2 SMNVEV (reference sequence). V dropped 3 bases and J dropped 4 bases, with 12 bases sitting between them.

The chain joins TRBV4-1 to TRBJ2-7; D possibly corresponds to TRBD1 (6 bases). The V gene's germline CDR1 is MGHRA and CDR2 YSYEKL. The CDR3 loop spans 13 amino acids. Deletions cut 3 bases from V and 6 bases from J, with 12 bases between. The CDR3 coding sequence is TGCGCCAGCAGCCAGCTACAGGGCCTCGAGCAGTACTTC. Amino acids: CASSQLQGLEQYF.

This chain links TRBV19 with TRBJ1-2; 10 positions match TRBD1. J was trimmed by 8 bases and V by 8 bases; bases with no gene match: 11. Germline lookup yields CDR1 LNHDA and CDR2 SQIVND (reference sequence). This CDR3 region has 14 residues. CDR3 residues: CASQFSGTGDGYTF. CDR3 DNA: TGTGCCAGTCAATTCTCCGGGACAGGGGACGGCTACACCTTC.

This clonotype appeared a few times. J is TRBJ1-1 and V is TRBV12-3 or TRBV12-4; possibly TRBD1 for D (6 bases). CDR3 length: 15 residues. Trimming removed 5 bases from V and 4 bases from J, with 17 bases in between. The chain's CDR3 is CASSPGLLGGTEAFF. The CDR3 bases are TGTGCCAGCAGTCCCGGGCTCTTAGGGGGCACTGAAGCTTTCTTT.

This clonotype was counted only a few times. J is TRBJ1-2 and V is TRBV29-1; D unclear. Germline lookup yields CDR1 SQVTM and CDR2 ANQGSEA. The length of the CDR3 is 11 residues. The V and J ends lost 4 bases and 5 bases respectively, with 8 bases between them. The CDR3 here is CSVAREYGYTF. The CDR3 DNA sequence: TGCAGCGTTGCCCGGGAATATGGCTACACCTTC.

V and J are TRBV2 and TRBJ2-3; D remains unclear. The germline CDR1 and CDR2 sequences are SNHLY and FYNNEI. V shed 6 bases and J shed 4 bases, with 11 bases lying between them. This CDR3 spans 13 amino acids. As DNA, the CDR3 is TGTGCCAGCAGACCATTCGGCGCAGATACGCAGTATTTT. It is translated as CASRPFGADTQYF.

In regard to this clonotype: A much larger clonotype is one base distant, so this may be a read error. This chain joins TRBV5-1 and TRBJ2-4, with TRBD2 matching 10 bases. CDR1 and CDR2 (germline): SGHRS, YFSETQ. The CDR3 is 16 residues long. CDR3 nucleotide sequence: TGCGCCAGCAGCCCAAGCGGGGGGGCTTTAGAAAACATTAAGTACTTC. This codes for CASSPSGGALENIKYF.

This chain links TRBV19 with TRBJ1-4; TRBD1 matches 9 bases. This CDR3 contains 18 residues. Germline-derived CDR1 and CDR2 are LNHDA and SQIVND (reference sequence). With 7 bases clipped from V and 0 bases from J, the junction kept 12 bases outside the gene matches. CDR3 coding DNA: TGTGCCAGTACCCGGGGACAGGGAGTCTTCGCAACTAATGAAAAACTGTTTTTT. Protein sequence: CASTRGQGVFATNEKLFF. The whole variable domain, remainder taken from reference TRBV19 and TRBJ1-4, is DGGITQSPKYLFRKEGQNVTLSCEQNLNHDAMYWYRQDPGQGLRLIYYSQIVNDFQKGDIAEGYSVSREKKESFPLTVTSAQKNPTAFYLCASTRGQGVFATNEKLFFGSGTQLSVL.

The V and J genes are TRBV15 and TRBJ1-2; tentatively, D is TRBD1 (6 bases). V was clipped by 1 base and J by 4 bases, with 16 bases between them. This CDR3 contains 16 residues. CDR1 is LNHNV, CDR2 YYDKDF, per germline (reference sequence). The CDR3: CATSRVRGQSSYGYTF. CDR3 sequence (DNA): TGTGCCACCAGCAGAGTCCGCGGACAGTCGAGCTATGGCTACACCTTC.

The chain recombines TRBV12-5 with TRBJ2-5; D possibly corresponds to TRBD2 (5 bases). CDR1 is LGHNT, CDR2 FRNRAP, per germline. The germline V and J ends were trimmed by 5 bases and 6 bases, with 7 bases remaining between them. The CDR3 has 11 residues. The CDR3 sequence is CASGPGKTQYF. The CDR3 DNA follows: TGTGCTAGTGGTCCCGGGAAGACCCAGTACTTC. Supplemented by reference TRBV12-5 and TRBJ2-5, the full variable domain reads DARVTQTPRHKVTEMGQEVTMRCQPILGHNTVFWYRQTMMQGLELLAYFRNRAPLDDSGMPKDRFSAEMPDATLATLKIQPSEPRDSAVYFCASGPGKTQYFGPGTRLLVL.

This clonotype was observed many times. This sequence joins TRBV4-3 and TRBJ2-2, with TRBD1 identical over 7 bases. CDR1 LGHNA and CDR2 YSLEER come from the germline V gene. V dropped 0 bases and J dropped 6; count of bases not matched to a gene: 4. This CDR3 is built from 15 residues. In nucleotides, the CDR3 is TGCGCCAGCAGCCAAGACGAGGGGGCGCCCGGGGAGCTGTTTTTT. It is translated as CASSQDEGAPGELFF.

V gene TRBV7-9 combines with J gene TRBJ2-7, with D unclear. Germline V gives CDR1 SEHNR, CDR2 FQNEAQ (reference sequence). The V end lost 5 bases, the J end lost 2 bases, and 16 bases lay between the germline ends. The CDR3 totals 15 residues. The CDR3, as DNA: TGTGCCAGCAGCCCTTCCGTCGGTGTAACCTACGAGCAGTACTTC. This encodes CASSPSVGVTYEQYF.

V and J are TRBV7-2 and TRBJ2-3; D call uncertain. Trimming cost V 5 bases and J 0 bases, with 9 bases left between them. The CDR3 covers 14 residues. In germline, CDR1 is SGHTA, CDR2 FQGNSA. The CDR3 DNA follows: TGTGCCAGCAGCACCCGCCGGAGCACAGATACGCAGTATTTT. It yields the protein CASSTRRSTDTQYF.

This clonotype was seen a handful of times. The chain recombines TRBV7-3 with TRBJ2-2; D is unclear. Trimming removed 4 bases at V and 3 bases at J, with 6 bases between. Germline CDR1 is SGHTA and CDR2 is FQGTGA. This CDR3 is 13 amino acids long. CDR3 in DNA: TGTGCCAGCAGCTCAGATCACACCGGGGAGCTGTTTTTT. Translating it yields CASSSDHTGELFF.